This entry lists 29 T cell receptor beta chains sequenced from one sample in a study of blood T cells in healthy people across ages. For the second PCR, which ran for about 6 to 12 cycles, a sample-barcoded 5' primer and a J-beta primer mix were used. In TCRdb, the 5' RACE reads were re-called with MiXCR into one record per CDR3 protein. The sample has 590,000 or so distinct CDR3 sequences, approximately 30% seen once. Sequencing input: blood. These receptors came from a woman at least 80 years old in good health.

With regard to this clonotype: This clone may be a read error of a much larger clone one base away. Because the CDR3 is missing its conserved closing phenylalanine or tryptophan, this is likely a read error. V gene TRBV7-2 combines with J gene TRBJ2-1; TRBD2 matches at 10 bases. CDR3 length: 19 residues. V dropped 0 bases and J dropped 8; count of bases not matched to a gene: 16. Germline assignment: CDR1 SGHTA and CDR2 FQGNSA. The CDR3 DNA reads as TGTGCCAGCAGCTTAGCGCGCCTAGCGGGGGTAAAATTGTTCGATGAGCAGTTCTCC. Translated: CASSLARLAGVKLFDEQFS.

This clonotype occurred many times. V is TRBV27 and J is TRBJ2-7; maybe TRBD1 (6 bases). CDR3 length: 15 residues. V lost 5 bases to trimming and J lost 2 bases, with 16 bases between them. Germline CDR1 is MNHEY and CDR2 is SMNVEV (reference sequence). The CDR3 spells CASSPTGTNAYEQYF. In nucleotides, the CDR3 is TGTGCCAGCAGTCCCACCGGGACAAACGCCTACGAGCAGTACTTC.

This clonotype was recorded at least ten times. The CDR3 DNA is TGTGCCAGCAGCTTATTTCAAGGCGGAGGCTATGGCTACACCTTC. Protein: CASSLFQGGGYGYTF. This chain uses TRBV7-2 with TRBJ1-2; D uncertain. The CDR3 has 15 residues. The V gene's germline CDR1 is SGHTA and CDR2 FQGNSA. V dropped 2 bases and J dropped 4 bases, with 14 bases sitting between them. The variable domain in full, with the rest retrieved from reference TRBV7-2 and TRBJ1-2, is GAGVSQSPSNKVTEKGKDVELRCDPISGHTALYWYRQSLGQGLEFLIYFQGNSAPDKSGLPSDRFSAERTGGSVSTLTIQRTQQEDSAVYLCASSLFQGGGYGYTFGSGTRLTVV.

The sample holds many counts of this clonotype. J is TRBJ1-5 and V is TRBV20-1; 9 bases are shared with TRBD1. V lost 7 bases and J lost 5; bases outside the gene matches: 6. Germline V gene lookup returns CDR1 DFQATT and CDR2 SNEGSKA (reference sequence). This CDR3 region has 13 residues. This CDR3 reads CSVSRDRDQPQHF. Here the CDR3 DNA reads TGCAGTGTTTCTCGGGACAGGGATCAGCCCCAGCATTTT.

The V gene is TRBV11-2, the J gene TRBJ2-7; 8 bases align to TRBD2. The DNA matches TRBJ2-5 better at its end, which makes the J call doubtful. Germline CDR1 and CDR2: SGHAT and FQNNGV. The CDR3 loop spans 17 amino acids. The CDR3 reads CASSSGGGAHVGETQYF. The CDR3 DNA sequence: TGTGCCAGCAGCTCGGGAGGGGGGGCGCACGTTGGAGAGACCCAGTACTTC.

There are many counts of this clonotype. J is TRBJ2-1 and V is TRBV20-1; 12 nucleotides match TRBD1. After removal of 8 bases from V and 8 bases from J, the junction contained 7 bases not matched to a gene. Germline V gives CDR1 DFQATT, CDR2 SNEGSKA (reference sequence). The CDR3 extends over 13 amino acids. CDR3 coding DNA: TGCAGTCATACCGGGACAGGGGGCTATGAGCAGTTCTTC. Translating it yields CSHTGTGGYEQFF.

This clonotype was counted ten times or more. This chain uses TRBV6-2 or TRBV6-3 with TRBJ2-5, with D maybe TRBD1 (5 bases). Germline V gene data show CDR1 as MNHEY and CDR2 as SVGEGT. The CDR3 loop spans 14 amino acids. Deletions cut 5 bases from V and 2 bases from J, with 12 bases between. CDR3 region: CASSPTDTQETQYF. Written as DNA, the CDR3 is TGTGCCAGCAGTCCGACGGACACTCAAGAGACCCAGTACTTC.

The chain links TRBV5-1 to TRBJ2-7; possibly TRBD1 or TRBD2 for D (6 bases each). Germline loops: CDR1 SGHRS, CDR2 YFSETQ. The ends were cut back, 4 bases at V and 3 bases at J, with 26 bases in the middle. This CDR3 region has 18 residues. The CDR3 DNA reads TGCGCCAGCAGCCAGAACTCGGACAGACCGGGACTCTTCTACGAGCAGTACTTC. Its translation is CASSQNSDRPGLFYEQYF. Using reference TRBV5-1 and TRBJ2-7 for the parts outside the CDR3, the full variable domain is KAGVTQTPRYLIKTRGQQVTLSCSPISGHRSVSWYQQTPGQGLQFLFEYFSETQRNKGNFPGRFSGRQFSNSRSEMNVSTLELGDSALYLCASSQNSDRPGLFYEQYFGPGTRLTVT.

As to this clonotype: A much larger clone lies one base from this, so it may be a read error. The V call is TRBV4-3, the J call TRBJ2-7, with 8 bases matching TRBD1. The CDR3 runs 15 residues. Per germline, CDR1 LGHNA and CDR2 YSLEER. CDR3 nucleotide sequence: TGCGCCAGCAACCAACAGACAGGGGCCTTTTACGAGCAGTACTTC. It specifies CASNQQTGAFYEQYF.

J is TRBJ1-1 and V is TRBV7-3; the D gene is possibly TRBD1 (5 bases). CDR3 length equals 13 residues. Trimming took off 5 bases at V and 7 bases at J, with 14 bases between the two ends. CDR1 and CDR2 from the germline V gene are SGHTA and FQGTGA. CDR3 bases: TGTGCCAGCAGCGTCACAGTAGGGGTTGAAGCTTTCTTT. This translates into CASSVTVGVEAFF.

J is TRBJ2-1 and V is TRBV20-1; weak D call: TRBD2 (6 bases). The CDR3 has 18 residues. Germline values: CDR1 DFQATT, CDR2 SNEGSKA (reference sequence). Trimming removed 2 bases from V and 3 bases from J, with 23 bases in between. The CDR3 loop reads CSARRNEIRRGNYNEQFF. For the CDR3, the DNA is TGCAGTGCTAGAAGAAATGAGATCCGGCGGGGCAACTACAATGAGCAGTTCTTC.

This clonotype has a handful of counts. This sequence joins TRBV19 and TRBJ1-1; D is perhaps TRBD1 (6 bases). The CDR3 runs to 14 residues. With 5 bases removed from V and 1 base from J, the gap between germline ends came to 11 bases. Per germline, CDR1 LNHDA and CDR2 SQIVND (reference sequence). The CDR3 DNA follows: TGTGCCAGTAGTTTCAGGGGAACGAACACTGAAGCTTTCTTT. Residues: CASSFRGTNTEAFF.

This clonotype has a count of ten or more. The rearrangement uses TRBV6-1 and TRBJ2-7, with 7 bases lining up with TRBD1. The CDR3 totals 14 residues. J lost 2 bases, V lost 4 bases, and 5 bases had no gene match. Germline V gives CDR1 MNHNS, CDR2 SASEGT. CDR3 in amino acids: CASSGRDSAYEQYF. For the CDR3, the DNA is TGTGCCAGCAGTGGCCGGGACAGCGCCTACGAGCAGTACTTC.

As for this clonotype: This may arise from a read error, as a much more abundant clone is one base away. The chain uses TRBV3-1 and TRBJ2-5, with no clear D. This CDR3 is built from 12 residues. Germline V gene lookup returns CDR1 LGHDT and CDR2 YNNKEL (reference sequence). Trimming pared 8 bases from V and 5 bases from J, leaving 12 bases between. Here the CDR3 DNA reads TGTGCCAGCGACCTTGGTGGTGAGACCCAGTACTTC. Translating gives CASDLGGETQYF.

Only a few counts were recorded for this clonotype. Just one base apart from a much larger clone, this may be a read error. CDR3 bases: TGTGCCAGCAGCTTGCTCGGGACTAGCGACTACAATGAGCAGTACTTC. This translates into CASSLLGTSDYNEQYF. This rearrangement joins TRBV7-2 to TRBJ2-1; TRBD2 matches 10 bases. The DNA end favors TRBJ2-7, so the J call may be wrong. Germline CDR1 SGHTA, CDR2 FQGNSA. The CDR3 loop spans 16 amino acids.

V usage is TRBV4-2 and J usage is TRBJ2-7; weak D call: TRBD1 (7 bases). The CDR3 contains 18 residues. CDR1 LGHNA and CDR2 YNFKEQ come from the germline V gene. The germline V and J ends were trimmed by 2 bases and 0 bases, with 20 bases remaining between them. In DNA form, the CDR3 reads TGTGCCAGCAGCCAAAGGGGGGACAGTGGGTCTAGCTCCTACGAGCAGTACTTC. Translated: CASSQRGDSGSSSYEQYF.

The table lists this clonotype with a few counts. The genes are TRBV12-3 or TRBV12-4 and TRBJ1-5; D gene uncertain. Deletions cut 6 bases from V and 3 bases from J, with 15 bases between. CDR3 length equals 15 residues. The CDR3 loop is CASSRMWDLNQPQHF. CDR3 bases: TGTGCCAGCAGCCGAATGTGGGATCTCAATCAGCCCCAGCATTTT.

This clonotype was observed many times. This CDR3 is CASSEGGLVRNPYEQYF. In nucleotides, the CDR3 is TGTGCCAGCAGTGAAGGGGGTCTGGTAAGGAATCCCTACGAGCAGTACTTC. V gene TRBV2 combines with J gene TRBJ2-7; D not certain. V was pared by 1 base and J by 2 bases, with 18 bases between. The CDR3 totals 17 residues. Germline values: CDR1 SNHLY, CDR2 FYNNEI.

This clonotype was seen many times. The J gene is TRBJ2-4, the V gene TRBV5-1; 8 bases are shared with TRBD1. The CDR3 covers 14 residues. Germline V lookup: CDR1 SGHRS, CDR2 YFSETQ. V shed 4 bases, J shed 4 bases, and the junction held 4 bases outside the gene matches. The chain's CDR3 is CASSPRTGKNIQYF. The CDR3 DNA follows: TGCGCCAGCAGCCCGCGGACAGGGAAAAACATTCAGTACTTC.

The rearrangement joins TRBV3-1 to TRBJ1-3; no clear D. V dropped 0 bases and J dropped 0 bases, with 9 bases sitting between them. CDR3 size: 16 residues. CDR1 LGHDT and CDR2 YNNKEL come from the germline V gene (reference sequence). The CDR3 reads CASSQDFRYSGNTIYF. Written as DNA, the CDR3 is TGTGCCAGCAGCCAAGATTTCCGATACTCTGGAAACACCATATATTTT.

The table lists this clonotype with many counts. V is TRBV29-1 and J is TRBJ1-2, with a possible D match to TRBD1 (5 bases). Germline-derived CDR1 and CDR2 are SQVTM and ANQGSEA. Trimming took 5 bases from V and 8 from J, leaving 15 bases between them. This CDR3 region has 12 residues. The CDR3 DNA reads as TGCAGCGTTTCAGCCAGGGCGGGGGGCTACACCTTC. This encodes CSVSARAGGYTF.

This clonotype was recorded at least ten times. This sequence joins TRBV7-2 and TRBJ2-1, with 13 bases fitting TRBD2. In germline, CDR1 is SGHTA, CDR2 FQGNSA. CDR3 length equals 18 residues. J gave up 7 bases and V 2 bases, and 11 bases lay outside the gene matches. The CDR3, as DNA: TGTGCCAGCAGCTTATCCGGACTAGCGGGGGTACGTGCGAATGAGCAGTTCTTC. It translates to CASSLSGLAGVRANEQFF.

This clonotype appeared many times. The rearrangement joins TRBV20-1 to TRBJ1-6; no firm D call. CDR3 length: 15 residues. Per the germline V gene, CDR1 is DFQATT and CDR2 is SNEGSKA (reference sequence). V was pared by 0 bases and J by 7 bases, with 13 bases between. This CDR3 reads CSARDLIARNSPLHF. Written as DNA, the CDR3 is TGCAGTGCTAGAGATCTTATAGCGAGGAATTCACCCCTCCACTTT.

The chain joins TRBV7-2 to TRBJ2-3; 14 positions match TRBD2. The V gene's germline CDR1 is SGHTA and CDR2 FQGNSA. The J segment lost 8 bases and the V segment lost 3 bases, leaving 10 bases of the junction unmatched. The CDR3 has 17 amino acids. The CDR3 loop reads CASSLGRRLAGGVTQYF. CDR3 DNA sequence: TGTGCCAGCAGCTTGGGGAGAAGACTAGCGGGGGGGGTTACGCAGTATTTT. Filled out from reference TRBV7-2 and TRBJ2-3, the complete variable domain reads GAGVSQSPSNKVTEKGKDVELRCDPISGHTALYWYRQSLGQGLEFLIYFQGNSAPDKSGLPSDRFSAERTGGSVSTLTIQRTQQEDSAVYLCASSLGRRLAGGVTQYFGPGTRLTVL.

The rearrangement uses TRBV15 and TRBJ1-5, with D uncertain. The V end was cut by 0 bases, the J end by 6 bases, with 12 bases between. The length of the CDR3 is 15 residues. The germline V gene has CDR1 LNHNV and CDR2 YYDKDF (reference sequence). CDR3 residues: CATSRDLHRGQPQHF. CDR3 coding DNA: TGTGCCACCAGCAGAGATCTCCACCGGGGTCAGCCCCAGCATTTT.

The table lists this clonotype with many counts. The chain joins TRBV6-2 or TRBV6-3 to TRBJ2-1; D call uncertain. V was pared by 7 bases and J by 0 bases, with 10 bases between. CDR1 MNHEY and CDR2 SVGEGT come from the germline V gene. CDR3 length: 14 residues. Here the CDR3 DNA reads TGTGCCAGCATGGGGTCCAGCTCCTACAATGAGCAGTTCTTC. Encoded protein: CASMGSSSYNEQFF.

The rearrangement joins TRBV7-2 to TRBJ2-1, with 9 bases that match TRBD2. V shed 5 bases, J shed 0 bases, and the junction held 8 bases outside the gene matches. This CDR3 spans 17 amino acids. In germline, CDR1 is SGHTA, CDR2 FQGNSA. The CDR3 region is CASSTPTSGGSYNEQFF. As DNA, the CDR3 is TGTGCCAGCAGCACACCGACTAGCGGAGGCTCCTACAATGAGCAGTTCTTC. The full variable domain, in which reference TRBV7-2 and TRBJ2-1 provide the parts outside the CDR3, is GAGVSQSPSNKVTEKGKDVELRCDPISGHTALYWYRQSLGQGLEFLIYFQGNSAPDKSGLPSDRFSAERTGGSVSTLTIQRTQQEDSAVYLCASSTPTSGGSYNEQFFGPGTRLTVL.

This clonotype was seen a handful of times. The CDR3 here is CAWSVVSQEGYTF. DNA of the CDR3: TGTGCCTGGAGTGTTGTGAGTCAGGAGGGCTACACCTTC. The J gene is TRBJ1-2, the V gene TRBV30; D unclear. The V gene lost 0 bases and the J gene lost 8 bases, with 13 bases spanning the gap. The germline V gene has CDR1 GTSNPN and CDR2 SVGIG (reference sequence). The length of the CDR3 is 13 residues.

The V gene is TRBV6-1, the J gene TRBJ2-7; D is perhaps TRBD2 (5 bases). The CDR3 runs 14 residues. Trimming stripped 6 bases from V and 2 bases from J, with 14 bases between. Germline CDR1 and CDR2: MNHNS and SASEGT. The CDR3 nucleotides read TGTGCCAGCAGGTCGACGGGGTGGGCCTACGAGCAGTACTTC. The encoded protein is CASRSTGWAYEQYF.